The present T cell receptor (beta chain) was sequenced within a study of shared clonotypes between healthy human individuals. Study summary: The study drew on a couple of women and a few men aged 18 to 49 as donors.

This clone was counted a single time. PBMC DNA, left unsorted, was sequenced on ten immunoSEQ deep assay plates. Sequencing was performed with immunoSEQ multiplex PCR; in TCRdb, only in-frame clones are kept and a portion is missing. The table shows a few hundred thousand clones, with 77% occurring only once. Study donors comprised healthy, HIV-negative adults devoid of recent acute infection or vaccination. The V end was cut by 4 bases, the J end by 2 bases, with 13 bases between. The germline CDR1 and CDR2 sequences are SGHRS and YFSETQ. The CDR3 extends over 14 amino acids. The chain has TRBV5-1 and TRBJ2-7, with D possibly matching TRBD1 (5 bases). The clonotype comes from a woman aged 40 to 50 in good health. Some clones in this sample may be carry-over from other donors' samples. The sample taken for sequencing was PBMCs. The CDR3, as DNA: TGCGCCAGCAGCCCCTATGGGGCTACCTACGAGCAGTACTTC. This translates into CASSPYGATYEQYF. The whole variable domain, filled in from reference TRBV5-1 and TRBJ2-7, reads KAGVTQTPRYLIKTRGQQVTLSCSPISGHRSVSWYQQTPGQGLQFLFEYFSETQRNKGNFPGRFSGRQFSNSRSEMNVSTLELGDSALYLCASSPYGATYEQYFGPGTRLTVT.